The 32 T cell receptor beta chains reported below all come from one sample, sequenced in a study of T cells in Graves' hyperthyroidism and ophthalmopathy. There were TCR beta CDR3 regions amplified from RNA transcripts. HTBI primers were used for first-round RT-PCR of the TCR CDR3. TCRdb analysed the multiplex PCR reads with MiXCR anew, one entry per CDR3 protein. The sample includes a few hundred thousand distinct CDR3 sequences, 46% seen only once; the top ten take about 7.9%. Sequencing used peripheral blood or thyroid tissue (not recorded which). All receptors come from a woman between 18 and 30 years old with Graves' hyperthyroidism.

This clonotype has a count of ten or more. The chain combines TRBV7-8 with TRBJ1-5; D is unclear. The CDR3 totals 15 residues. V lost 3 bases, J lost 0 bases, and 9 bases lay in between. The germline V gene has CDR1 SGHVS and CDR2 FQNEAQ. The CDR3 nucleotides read TGTGCCAGCAGCTTTGAAGGGAATAGCAATCAGCCCCAGCATTTT. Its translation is CASSFEGNSNQPQHF.

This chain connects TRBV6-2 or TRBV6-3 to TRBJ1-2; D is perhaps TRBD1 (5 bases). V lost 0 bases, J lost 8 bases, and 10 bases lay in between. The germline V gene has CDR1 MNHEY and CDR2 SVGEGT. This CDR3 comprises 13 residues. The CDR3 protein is CASSYSGRQGYTF. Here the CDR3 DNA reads TGTGCCAGCAGTTACTCGGGGCGACAGGGCTACACCTTC.

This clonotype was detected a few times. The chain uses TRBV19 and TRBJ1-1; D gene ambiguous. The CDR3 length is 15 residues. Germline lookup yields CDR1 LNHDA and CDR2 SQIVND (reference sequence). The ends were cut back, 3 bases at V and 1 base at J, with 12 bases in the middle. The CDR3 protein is CASSMKGTGNTEAFF. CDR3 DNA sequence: TGTGCCAGTAGTATGAAAGGAACGGGGAACACTGAAGCTTTCTTT.

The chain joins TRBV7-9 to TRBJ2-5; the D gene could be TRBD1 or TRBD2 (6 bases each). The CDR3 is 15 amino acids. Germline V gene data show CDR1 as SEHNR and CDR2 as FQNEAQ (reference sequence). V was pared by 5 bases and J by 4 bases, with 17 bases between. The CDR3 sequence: CASSTKQGGGETQYF. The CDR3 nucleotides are TGTGCCAGCAGCACGAAACAGGGAGGAGGAGAGACCCAGTACTTC.

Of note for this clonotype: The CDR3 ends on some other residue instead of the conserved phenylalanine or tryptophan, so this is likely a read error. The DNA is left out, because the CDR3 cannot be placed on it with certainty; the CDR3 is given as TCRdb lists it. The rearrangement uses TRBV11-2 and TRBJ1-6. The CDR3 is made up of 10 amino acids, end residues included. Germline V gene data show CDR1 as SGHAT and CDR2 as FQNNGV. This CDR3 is CASSFYPDHV.

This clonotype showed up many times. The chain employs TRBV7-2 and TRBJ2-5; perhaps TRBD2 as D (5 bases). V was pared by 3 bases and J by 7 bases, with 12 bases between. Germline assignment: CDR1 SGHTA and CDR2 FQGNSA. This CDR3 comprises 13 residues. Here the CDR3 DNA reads TGTGCCAGCAGCTTTGGGGAGCGAGGGACCCAGTACTTC. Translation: CASSFGERGTQYF.

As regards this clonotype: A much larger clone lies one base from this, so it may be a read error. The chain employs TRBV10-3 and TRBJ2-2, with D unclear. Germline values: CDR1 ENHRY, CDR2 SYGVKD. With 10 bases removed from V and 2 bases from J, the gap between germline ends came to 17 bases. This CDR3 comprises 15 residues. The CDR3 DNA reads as TGTGCCACCTACGACACCTCTTTTAACACCGGGGAGCTGTTTTTT. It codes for CATYDTSFNTGELFF.

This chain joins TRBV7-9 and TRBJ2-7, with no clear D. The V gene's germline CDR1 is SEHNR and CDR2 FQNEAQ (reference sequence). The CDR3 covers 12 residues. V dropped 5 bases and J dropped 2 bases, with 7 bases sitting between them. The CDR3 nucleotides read TGTGCCAGCAGCCCTCAGGCCTACGAGCAGTACTTC. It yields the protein CASSPQAYEQYF.

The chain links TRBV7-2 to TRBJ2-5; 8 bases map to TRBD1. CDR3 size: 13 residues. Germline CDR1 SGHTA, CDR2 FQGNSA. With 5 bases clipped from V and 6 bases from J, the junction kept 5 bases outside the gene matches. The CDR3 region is CASSRTGSKTQYF. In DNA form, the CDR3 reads TGTGCCAGCAGCCGGACAGGGTCAAAGACCCAGTACTTC.

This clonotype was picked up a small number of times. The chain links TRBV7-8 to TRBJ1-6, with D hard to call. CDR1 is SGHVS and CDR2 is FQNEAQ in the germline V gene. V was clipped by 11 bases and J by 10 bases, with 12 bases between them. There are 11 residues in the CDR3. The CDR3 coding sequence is TGTGCCTGCCGTGGAGGGTCACCCCTCCACTTT. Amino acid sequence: CACRGGSPLHF.

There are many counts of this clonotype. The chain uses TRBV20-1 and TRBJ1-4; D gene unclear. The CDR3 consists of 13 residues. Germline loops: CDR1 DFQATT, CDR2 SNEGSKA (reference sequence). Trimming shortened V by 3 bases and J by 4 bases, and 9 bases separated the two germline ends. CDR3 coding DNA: TGCAGTGCTAGTCGGCAGGATAATGAAAAACTGTTTTTT. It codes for CSASRQDNEKLFF.

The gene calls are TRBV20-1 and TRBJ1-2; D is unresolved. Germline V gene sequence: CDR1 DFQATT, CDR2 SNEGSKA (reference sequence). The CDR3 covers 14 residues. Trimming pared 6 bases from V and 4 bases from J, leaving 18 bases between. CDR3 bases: TGCAGTGCCATAAAAGAAGAAGCGGGCTATGGCTACACCTTC. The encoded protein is CSAIKEEAGYGYTF.

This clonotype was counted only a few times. The CDR3 loop is CASSMGSGRETQYF. In nucleotides, the CDR3 is TGTGCCAGTAGTATGGGCAGCGGGAGAGAGACCCAGTACTTC. The genes are TRBV19 and TRBJ2-5, with 8 bases lining up with TRBD2. V was pared by 3 bases and J by 4 bases, with 4 bases of the junction left unmatched. There are 14 residues in the CDR3. Looked up from germline, CDR1 is LNHDA and CDR2 is SQIVND (reference sequence). Complete variable domain (other parts from reference TRBV19 and TRBJ2-5): DGGITQSPKYLFRKEGQNVTLSCEQNLNHDAMYWYRQDPGQGLRLIYYSQIVNDFQKGDIAEGYSVSREKKESFPLTVTSAQKNPTAFYLCASSMGSGRETQYFGPGTRLLVL.

CDR3: CASSTRTGGASVGYTF. CDR3 in DNA: TGTGCCAGCAGCACCCGGACAGGGGGCGCATCCGTTGGCTACACCTTC. The chain uses TRBV7-2 and TRBJ1-2; 11 bases fit TRBD1. CDR3 size: 16 residues. Germline assignment: CDR1 SGHTA and CDR2 FQGNSA. The V and J ends lost 5 bases and 7 bases, in that order; junction bases with no gene match: 12.

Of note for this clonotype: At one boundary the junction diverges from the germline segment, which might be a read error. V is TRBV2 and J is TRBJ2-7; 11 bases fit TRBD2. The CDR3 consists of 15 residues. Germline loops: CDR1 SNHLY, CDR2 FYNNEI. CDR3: CASRHGTSGLYEQYF. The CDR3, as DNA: TGCGCCAGCAGACACGGGACTAGCGGACTCTACGAGCAGTACTTC.

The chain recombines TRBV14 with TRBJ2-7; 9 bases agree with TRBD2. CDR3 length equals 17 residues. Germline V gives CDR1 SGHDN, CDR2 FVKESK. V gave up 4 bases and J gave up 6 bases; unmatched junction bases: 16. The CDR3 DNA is TGTGCCAGCAGCCCACTGGGCCTTGGCGGGAGGGCAATCGAGCAGTACTTC. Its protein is CASSPLGLGGRAIEQYF.

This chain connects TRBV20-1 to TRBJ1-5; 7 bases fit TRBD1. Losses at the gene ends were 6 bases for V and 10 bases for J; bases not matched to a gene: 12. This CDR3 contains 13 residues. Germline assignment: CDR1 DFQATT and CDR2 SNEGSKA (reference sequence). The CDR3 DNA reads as TGCAGTGCCCTGCCCGACAGGGTTCAACCCCAGCATTTT. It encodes CSALPDRVQPQHF.

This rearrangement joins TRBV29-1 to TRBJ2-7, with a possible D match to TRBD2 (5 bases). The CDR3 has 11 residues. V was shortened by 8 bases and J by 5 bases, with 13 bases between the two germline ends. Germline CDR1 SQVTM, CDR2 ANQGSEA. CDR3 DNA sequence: TGCAGCTTAGAGGGCGGCAACGAGCAGTACTTC. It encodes CSLEGGNEQYF.

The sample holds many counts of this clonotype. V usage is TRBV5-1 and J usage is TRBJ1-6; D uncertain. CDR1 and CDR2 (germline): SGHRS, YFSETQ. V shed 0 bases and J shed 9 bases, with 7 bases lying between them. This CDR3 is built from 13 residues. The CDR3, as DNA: TGCGCCAGCAGCTTGGAACATCTTTCACCCCTCCACTTT. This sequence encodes CASSLEHLSPLHF.

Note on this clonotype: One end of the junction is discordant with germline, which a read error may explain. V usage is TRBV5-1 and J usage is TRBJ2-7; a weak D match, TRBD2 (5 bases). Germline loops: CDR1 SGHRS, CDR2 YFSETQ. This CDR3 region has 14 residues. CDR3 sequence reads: CASSLRPDSHEQYF. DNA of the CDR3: TGCGCCAGCAGCTTACGGCCGGACTCCCACGAGCAGTACTTC.

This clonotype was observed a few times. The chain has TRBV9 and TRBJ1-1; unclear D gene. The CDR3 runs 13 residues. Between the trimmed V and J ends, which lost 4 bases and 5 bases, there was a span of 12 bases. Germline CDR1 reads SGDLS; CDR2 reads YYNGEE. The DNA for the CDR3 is TGTGCCAGCAGCTCCCGGGTGGAGACTGAAGCTTTCTTT. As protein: CASSSRVETEAFF.

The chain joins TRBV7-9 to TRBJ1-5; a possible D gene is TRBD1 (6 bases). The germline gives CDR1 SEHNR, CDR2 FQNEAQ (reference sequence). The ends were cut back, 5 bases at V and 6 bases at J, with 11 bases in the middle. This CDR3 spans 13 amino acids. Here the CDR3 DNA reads TGTGCCAGCAGCCAAGGGGGGAGTCAGCCCCAGCATTTT. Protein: CASSQGGSQPQHF.

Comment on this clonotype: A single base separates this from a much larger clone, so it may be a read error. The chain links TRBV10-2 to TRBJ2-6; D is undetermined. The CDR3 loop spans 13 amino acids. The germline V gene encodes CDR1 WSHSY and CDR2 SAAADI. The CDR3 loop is CANSRTGANVLTF. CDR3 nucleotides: TGCGCCAACAGTAGGACCGGGGCCAACGTCCTGACTTTC.

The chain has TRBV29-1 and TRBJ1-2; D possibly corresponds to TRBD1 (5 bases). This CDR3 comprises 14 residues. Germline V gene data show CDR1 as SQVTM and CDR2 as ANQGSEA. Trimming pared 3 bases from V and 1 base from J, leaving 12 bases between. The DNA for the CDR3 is TGCAGCGTTGACGGCCAGGGCAATAACTATGGCTACACCTTC. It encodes CSVDGQGNNYGYTF.

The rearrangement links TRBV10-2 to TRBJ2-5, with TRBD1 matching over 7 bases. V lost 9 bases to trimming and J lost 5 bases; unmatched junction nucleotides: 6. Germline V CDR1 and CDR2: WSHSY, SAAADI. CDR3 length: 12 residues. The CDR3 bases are TGCGCCAGTGACGGCAGGGGGGAGACCCAGTACTTC. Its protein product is CASDGRGETQYF.

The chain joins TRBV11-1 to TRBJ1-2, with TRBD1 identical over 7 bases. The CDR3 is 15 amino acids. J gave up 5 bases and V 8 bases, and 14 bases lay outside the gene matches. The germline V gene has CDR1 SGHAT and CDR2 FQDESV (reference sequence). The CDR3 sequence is CASRLDRDSLYGYTF. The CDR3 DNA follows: TGTGCCAGCCGCCTCGACCGGGACAGCCTATATGGCTACACCTTC.

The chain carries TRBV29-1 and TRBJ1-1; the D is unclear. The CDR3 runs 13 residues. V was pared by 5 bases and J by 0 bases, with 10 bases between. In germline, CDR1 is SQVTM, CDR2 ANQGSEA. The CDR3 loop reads CSVWSGMNTEAFF. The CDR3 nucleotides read TGCAGCGTTTGGAGTGGGATGAACACTGAAGCTTTCTTT.

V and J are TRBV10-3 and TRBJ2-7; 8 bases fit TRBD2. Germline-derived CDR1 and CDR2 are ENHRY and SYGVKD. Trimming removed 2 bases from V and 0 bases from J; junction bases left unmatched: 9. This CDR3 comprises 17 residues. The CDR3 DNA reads TGTGCCATCAGTGAGCCTTTGGTCGGGACTAGCTCCTACGAGCAGTACTTC. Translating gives CAISEPLVGTSSYEQYF.

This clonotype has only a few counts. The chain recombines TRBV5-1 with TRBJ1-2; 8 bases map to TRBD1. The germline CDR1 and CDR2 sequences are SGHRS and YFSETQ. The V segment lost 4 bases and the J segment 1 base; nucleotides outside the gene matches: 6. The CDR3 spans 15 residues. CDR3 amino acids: CASSTGQASNYGYTF. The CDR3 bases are TGCGCCAGCAGCACGGGACAGGCCAGTAACTATGGCTACACCTTC.

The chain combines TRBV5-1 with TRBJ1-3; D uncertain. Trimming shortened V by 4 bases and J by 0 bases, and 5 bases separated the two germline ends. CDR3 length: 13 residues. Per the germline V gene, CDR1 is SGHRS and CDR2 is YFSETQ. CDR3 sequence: CASSRLSGNTIYF. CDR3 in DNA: TGCGCCAGCAGCCGTCTCTCTGGAAACACCATATATTTT. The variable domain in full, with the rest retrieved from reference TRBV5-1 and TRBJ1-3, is KAGVTQTPRYLIKTRGQQVTLSCSPISGHRSVSWYQQTPGQGLQFLFEYFSETQRNKGNFPGRFSGRQFSNSRSEMNVSTLELGDSALYLCASSRLSGNTIYFGEGSWLTVV.

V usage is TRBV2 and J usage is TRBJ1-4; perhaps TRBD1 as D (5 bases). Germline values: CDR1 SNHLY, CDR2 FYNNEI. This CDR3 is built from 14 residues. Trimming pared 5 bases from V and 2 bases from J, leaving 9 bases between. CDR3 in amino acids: CASSSRATNEKLFF. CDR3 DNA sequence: TGTGCCAGCAGTTCCAGGGCGACTAATGAAAAACTGTTTTTT. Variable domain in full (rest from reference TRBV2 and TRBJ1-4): EPEVTQTPSHQVTQMGQEVILRCVPISNHLYFYWYRQILGQKVEFLVSFYNNEISEKSEIFDDQFSVERPDGSNFTLKIRSTKLEDSAMYFCASSSRATNEKLFFGSGTQLSVL.

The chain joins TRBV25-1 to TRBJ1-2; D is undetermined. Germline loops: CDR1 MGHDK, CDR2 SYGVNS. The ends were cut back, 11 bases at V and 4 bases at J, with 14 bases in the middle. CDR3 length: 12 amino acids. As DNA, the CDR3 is TGTGCCGACGAGGGTGCGGCCTATGGCTACACCTTC. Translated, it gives CADEGAAYGYTF.